Listed below are T cell receptor beta chains from one sample, sequenced in a study of PD-1 blockade in classical Hodgkin lymphoma. Data came from immunoSEQ multiplex PCR; TCRdb stores just in-frame clones and leaves some out. The sample records 25,000 to 30,000 clones, more than 60% being singletons. The sample consisted of CD4+ T cells from blood, taken before the fourth cycle of nivolumab. The receptors here all came from a human donor with classical Hodgkin lymphoma. Each CDR3 is given with its conserved first and last residue. A D gene is named only where the DNA matches it firmly. Some rows mark clone size as missing; the rest say once, few, many or name a class of expanded clone.

TRBJ2-3 | TRBV27 | NA | NA | CASTNPGQGASGRTDTQYF | TGTGCCAGCACGAACCCCGGACAGGGGGCTAGCGGGAGAACAGATACGCAGTATTTT
TRBJ2-3 | TRBV9 | NA | TRBD2 | CASSAIPRLADTDTQYF | TGTGCCAGCAGCGCCATCCCGAGGCTAGCGGACACAGATACGCAGTATTTT
TRBJ1-2 | TRBV7-2 | NA | NA | CASSLGQAINYGYTF | TGTGCCAGCAGCTTAGGACAGGCCATAAACTATGGCTACACCTTC
TRBJ1-1 | TRBV5-1 | NA | NA | CASSSDGNTEAFF | TGCGCCAGCAGCTCAGACGGGAACACTGAAGCTTTCTTT
TRBJ1-2 | TRBV10-3 | NA | NA | CAISESRLYGYTF | TGTGCCATCAGTGAGTCCAGGTTATATGGCTACACCTTC
TRBJ1-2 | TRBV6-1 | NA | TRBD1 | CASRDREDNKGGF | TGTGCCAGCAGGGACAGGGAAGATAACAAGGGGGGGTTT
TRBJ1-2 | TRBV5-6 | NA | NA | CASSFGTDGYTF | TGTGCCAGCAGCTTTGGTACCGATGGCTACACCTTC
TRBJ1-1 | TRBV6-6 | NA | TRBD1 | CASRTGGPMNTEAFF | TGTGCCAGCAGGACAGGGGGCCCGATGAACACTGAAGCTTTCTTT
TRBJ2-5 | TRBV7-3 | NA | NA | CASSNQGGGETQYF | TGTGCCAGCAGCAACCAGGGCGGTGGAGAGACCCAGTACTTC
TRBJ2-2 | TRBV6-5 | NA | NA | CASTRGPNTGELFF | TGTGCCAGCACTCGCGGCCCGAACACCGGGGAGCTGTTTTTT
TRBJ2-6 | TRBV6-5 | NA | NA | CASSPRLDYVLTF | TGTGCCAGCTCCCCCCGCCTTGACTACGTCCTGACTTTC
TRBJ2-7 | TRBV7-2 | few | TRBD2 | CASSLGSSGRDEQYF | TGTGCCAGCAGCTTAGGGTCTAGCGGGAGAGACGAGCAGTACTTC
TRBJ2-3 | TRBV5-4 | NA | TRBD2 | CASSSKGLAQSDTQYF | TGTGCCAGCAGCTCCAAGGGACTAGCGCAGTCAGATACGCAGTATTTT
TRBJ1-2 | TRBV4-1 | NA | NA | CASSQVGPSPVYGYTF | TGCGCCAGCAGCCAAGTGGGTCCCTCGCCCGTCTATGGCTACACCTTC
TRBJ2-6 | TRBV2 | NA | NA | CAGVRDSGANVLTF | TGTGCCGGGGTCAGAGACTCTGGGGCCAACGTCCTGACTTTC
TRBJ1-1 | TRBV28 | NA | NA | CASTEGGDTEAFF | TGTGCCAGCACGGAGGGAGGGGACACTGAAGCTTTCTTT
TRBJ2-5 | TRBV9 | NA | NA | CASSVTQVGSGETQYF | TGTGCCAGCAGCGTAACTCAGGTCGGGTCGGGGGAGACCCAGTACTTC
TRBJ2-7 | TRBV6-5 | NA | NA | CASRYQQGGRPYEQYF | TGTGCCAGCAGATACCAACAGGGAGGAAGGCCCTACGAGCAGTACTTC
TRBJ2-2 | TRBV19 | NA | TRBD2 | CASSSQTPTRGGGELFF | TGTGCCAGTAGCTCCCAAACGCCCACTCGGGGGGGCGGGGAGCTGTTTTTT
TRBJ1-5 | TRBV6-6 | NA | NA | CASRQSGAHLNQPQHF | TGTGCCAGCAGACAATCAGGGGCCCACCTTAATCAGCCCCAGCATTTT
TRBJ2-3 | TRBV4-1 | NA | NA | CASSQGGGGLDTQYF | TGCGCCAGCAGCCAAGGAGGAGGGGGGTTAGATACGCAGTATTTT
TRBJ1-4 | TRBV5-5 | once | NA | CASSPTPGISHEKLFF | TGTGCCAGCAGCCCAACCCCAGGGATTTCGCATGAAAAACTGTTTTTT
TRBJ2-3 | TRBV4-1 | NA | TRBD1 | CASSPGTVSTDTQYF | TGCGCCAGCAGCCCCGGGACAGTCAGCACAGATACGCAGTATTTT
TRBJ2-7 | TRBV6-5 | few | NA | CASSYSAGPPYEQYF | TGTGCCAGCAGTTACTCGGCAGGGCCCCCCTACGAGCAGTACTTC
TRBJ1-1 | TRBV11-3 | NA | NA | CASSPNTEAFF | TGTGCCAGCAGCCCGAACACTGAAGCTTTCTTT
TRBJ1-6 | TRBV4-1 | NA | NA | CASSQARETSYNSPLHF | TGCGCCAGCAGCCAAGCTCGGGAAACTTCTTATAATTCACCCCTCCACTTT
TRBJ1-4 | TRBV30 | few | TRBD1 | CAWGQVRAPANEKLFF | TGTGCCTGGGGACAGGTTAGGGCCCCAGCTAATGAAAAACTGTTTTTT
TRBJ2-2 | TRBV6-4 | few | NA | CASRGTGELFF | TGTGCCTCGCGGGGCACCGGGGAGCTGTTTTTT
TRBJ1-1 | TRBV5-8 | once | NA | CASSLEAGVYTEAFF | TGTGCCAGCAGCTTGGAAGCAGGGGTGTACACTGAAGCTTTCTTT
TRBJ2-2 | TRBV7-9 | NA | TRBD2 | CASSFTSGGAVTGELFF | TGTGCCAGCAGCTTTACTAGCGGGGGTGCGGTCACCGGGGAGCTGTTTTTT
TRBJ2-1 | TRBV28 | NA | TRBD1 | CASSHDRASYNEQFF | TGTGCCAGCAGTCATGACAGGGCCTCCTACAATGAGCAGTTCTTC
TRBJ1-1 | TRBV7-9 | NA | NA | CASSLHLNTEAFF | TGTGCCAGCAGCTTACACTTGAACACTGAAGCTTTCTTT
TRBJ2-7 | TRBV28 | NA | NA | CASSFRGAFEQYF | TGTGCCAGCAGTTTCCGGGGTGCGTTCGAGCAGTACTTC